One and the same sample provided the 6 T cell receptor beta chains below, sequenced in a study of blood T cell repertoires in COVID-19. The protocol was immunoSEQ multiplex PCR, while the TCRdb copy is restricted to in-frame clones and leaves out a portion. The data hold about 110,000 clones, with around four fifths observed a single time. What was sequenced was peripheral blood. The receptor source for this set is a woman aged 55-69 years with acute or convalescent COVID-19.

This chain uses TRBV6-4 with TRBJ1-1; a weak D match, TRBD1 (6 bases). V lost 5 bases and J lost 1, with 11 bases in between. This CDR3 comprises 14 residues. Germline CDR1 MRHNA, CDR2 SNTAGT. CDR3 in DNA: TGTGCCAGCAGTTCGACAGGAGCGAACACTGAAGCTTTCTTT. This codes for CASSSTGANTEAFF.

The V call is TRBV7-2, the J call TRBJ1-2; the match to TRBD1 covers 9 bases. V dropped 5 bases and J dropped 5; count of bases not matched to a gene: 6. From germline, CDR1 is SGHTA and CDR2 FQGNSA. The CDR3 consists of 14 residues. The CDR3 region is CASSPRTGEYGYTF. Here the CDR3 DNA reads TGTGCCAGCAGCCCGCGGACAGGGGAGTATGGCTACACCTTC.

This clone was recorded once. The rearrangement joins TRBV4-3 to TRBJ2-7, with D tentatively TRBD1 (6 bases). The CDR3 sequence is 15 residues long. Between the trimmed V and J ends, which lost 2 bases and 3 bases, there was a span of 14 bases. Germline loops: CDR1 LGHNA, CDR2 YSLEER. The CDR3 is CASSQRPEQGYEQYF. Here the CDR3 DNA reads TGCGCCAGCAGCCAACGCCCGGAACAGGGCTACGAGCAGTACTTC.

V gene TRBV2 combines with J gene TRBJ2-1; weak D call: TRBD1 (6 bases). Germline V lookup: CDR1 SNHLY, CDR2 FYNNEI. The CDR3 consists of 14 residues. With 2 bases removed from V and 7 bases from J, the gap between germline ends came to 12 bases. The CDR3 bases are TGTGCCAGCAGTGAAAGAGGGGGATTGAATGAGCAGTTCTTC. Translated: CASSERGGLNEQFF.

In this sample, this clone turned up a few times. The chain is built from TRBV5-1 and TRBJ1-1, with D unclear. Germline loops: CDR1 SGHRS, CDR2 YFSETQ. The CDR3 is 13 amino acids. The germline V and J ends were trimmed by 0 bases and 6 bases, with 9 bases remaining between them. CDR3 sequence (DNA): TGCGCCAGCAGCTTGGCCGGCGGCGCTGAAGCTTTCTTT. It encodes CASSLAGGAEAFF.

The chain has TRBV14 and TRBJ1-2, with D possibly being TRBD1 (5 bases). Germline V gives CDR1 SGHDN, CDR2 FVKESK. This CDR3 spans 13 amino acids. Trimming removed 0 bases at V and 6 bases at J, with 8 bases between. This CDR3 reads CASSQDRDNGYTF. CDR3 nucleotides: TGTGCCAGCAGCCAAGACAGGGATAATGGCTACACCTTC.